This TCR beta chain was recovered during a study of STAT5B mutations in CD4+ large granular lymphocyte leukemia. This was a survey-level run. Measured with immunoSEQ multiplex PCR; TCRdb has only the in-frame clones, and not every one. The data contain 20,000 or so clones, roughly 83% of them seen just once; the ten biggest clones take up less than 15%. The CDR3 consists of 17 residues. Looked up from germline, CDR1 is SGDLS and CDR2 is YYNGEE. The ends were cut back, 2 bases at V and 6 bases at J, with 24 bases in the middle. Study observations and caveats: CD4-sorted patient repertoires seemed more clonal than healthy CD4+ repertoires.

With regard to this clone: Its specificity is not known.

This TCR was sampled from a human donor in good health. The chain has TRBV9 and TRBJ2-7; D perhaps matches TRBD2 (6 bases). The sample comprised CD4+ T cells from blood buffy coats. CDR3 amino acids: CASSVSGSSAGGREQYF. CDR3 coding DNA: TGTGCCAGCAGCGTTTCCGGATCCTCAGCCGGGGGACGCGAGCAGTACTTC. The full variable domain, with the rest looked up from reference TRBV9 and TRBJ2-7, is DSGVTQTPKHLITATGQRVTLRCSPRSGDLSVYWYQQSLDQGLQFLIQYYNGEERAKGNILERFSAQQFPDLHSELNLSSLELGDSALYFCASSVSGSSAGGREQYFGPGTRLTVT.